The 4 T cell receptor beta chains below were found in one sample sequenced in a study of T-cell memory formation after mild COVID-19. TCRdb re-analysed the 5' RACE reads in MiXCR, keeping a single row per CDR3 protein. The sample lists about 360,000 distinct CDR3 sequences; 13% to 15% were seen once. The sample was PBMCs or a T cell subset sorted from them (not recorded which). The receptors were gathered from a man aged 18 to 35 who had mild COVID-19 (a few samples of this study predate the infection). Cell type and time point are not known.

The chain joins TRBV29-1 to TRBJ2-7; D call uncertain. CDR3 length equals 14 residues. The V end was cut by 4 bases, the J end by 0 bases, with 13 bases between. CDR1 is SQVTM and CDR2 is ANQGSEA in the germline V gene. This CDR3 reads CSVVYPTASYEQYF. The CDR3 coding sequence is TGCAGCGTTGTTTACCCGACCGCCTCCTACGAGCAGTACTTC.

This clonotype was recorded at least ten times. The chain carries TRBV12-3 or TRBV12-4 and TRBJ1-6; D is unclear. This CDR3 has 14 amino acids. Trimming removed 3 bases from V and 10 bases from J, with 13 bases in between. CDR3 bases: TGTGCCAGCAGTTTTCTACGGGAGGACTCACCCCTCCACTTT. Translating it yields CASSFLREDSPLHF.

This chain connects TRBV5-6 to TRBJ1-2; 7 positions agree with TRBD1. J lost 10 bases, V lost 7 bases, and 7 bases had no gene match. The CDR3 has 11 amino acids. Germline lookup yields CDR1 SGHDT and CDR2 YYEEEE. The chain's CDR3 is CASGPGTAYTF. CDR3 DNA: TGTGCCAGCGGCCCCGGGACAGCCTACACCTTC.

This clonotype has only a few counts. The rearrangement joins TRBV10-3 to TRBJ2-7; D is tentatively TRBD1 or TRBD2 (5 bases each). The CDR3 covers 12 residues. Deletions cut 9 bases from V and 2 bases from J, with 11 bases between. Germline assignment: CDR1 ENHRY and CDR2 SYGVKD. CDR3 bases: TGTGCCATAAGCGAGGGGCCCTACGAGCAGTACGTC. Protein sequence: CAISEGPYEQYV.